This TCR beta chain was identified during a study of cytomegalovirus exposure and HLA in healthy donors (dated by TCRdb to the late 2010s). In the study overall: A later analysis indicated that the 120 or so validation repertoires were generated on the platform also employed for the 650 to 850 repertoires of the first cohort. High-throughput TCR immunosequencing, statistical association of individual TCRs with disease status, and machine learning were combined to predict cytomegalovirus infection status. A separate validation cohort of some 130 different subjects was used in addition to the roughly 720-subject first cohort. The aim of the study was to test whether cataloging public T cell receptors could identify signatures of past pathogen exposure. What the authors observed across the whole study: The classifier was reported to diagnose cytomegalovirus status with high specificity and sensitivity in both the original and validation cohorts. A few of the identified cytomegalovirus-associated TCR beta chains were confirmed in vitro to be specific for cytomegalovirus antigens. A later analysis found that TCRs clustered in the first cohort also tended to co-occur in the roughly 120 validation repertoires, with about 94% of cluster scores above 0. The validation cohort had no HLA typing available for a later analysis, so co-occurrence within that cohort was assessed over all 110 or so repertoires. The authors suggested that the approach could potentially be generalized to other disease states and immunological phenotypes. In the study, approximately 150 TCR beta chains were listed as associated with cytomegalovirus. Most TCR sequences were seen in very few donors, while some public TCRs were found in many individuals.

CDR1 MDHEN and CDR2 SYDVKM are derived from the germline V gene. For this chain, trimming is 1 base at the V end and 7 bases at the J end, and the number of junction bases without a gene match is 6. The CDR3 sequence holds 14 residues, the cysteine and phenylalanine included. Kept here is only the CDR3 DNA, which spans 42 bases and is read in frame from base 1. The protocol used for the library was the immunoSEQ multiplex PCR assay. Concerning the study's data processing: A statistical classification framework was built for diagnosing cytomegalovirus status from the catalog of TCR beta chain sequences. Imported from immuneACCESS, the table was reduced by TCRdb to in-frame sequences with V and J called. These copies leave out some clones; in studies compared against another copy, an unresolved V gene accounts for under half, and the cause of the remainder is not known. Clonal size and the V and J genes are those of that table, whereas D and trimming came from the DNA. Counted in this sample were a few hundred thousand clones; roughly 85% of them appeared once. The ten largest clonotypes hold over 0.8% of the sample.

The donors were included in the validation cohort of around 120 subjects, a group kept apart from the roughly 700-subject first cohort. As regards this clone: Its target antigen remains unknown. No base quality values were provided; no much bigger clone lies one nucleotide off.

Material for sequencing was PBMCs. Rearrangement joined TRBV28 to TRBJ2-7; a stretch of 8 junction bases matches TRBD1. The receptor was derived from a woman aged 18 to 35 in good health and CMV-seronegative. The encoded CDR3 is CASSLSGQGREQYF. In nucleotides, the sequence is TGTGCCAGCAGTTTATCAGGACAGGGTCGTGAGCAGTACTTC.